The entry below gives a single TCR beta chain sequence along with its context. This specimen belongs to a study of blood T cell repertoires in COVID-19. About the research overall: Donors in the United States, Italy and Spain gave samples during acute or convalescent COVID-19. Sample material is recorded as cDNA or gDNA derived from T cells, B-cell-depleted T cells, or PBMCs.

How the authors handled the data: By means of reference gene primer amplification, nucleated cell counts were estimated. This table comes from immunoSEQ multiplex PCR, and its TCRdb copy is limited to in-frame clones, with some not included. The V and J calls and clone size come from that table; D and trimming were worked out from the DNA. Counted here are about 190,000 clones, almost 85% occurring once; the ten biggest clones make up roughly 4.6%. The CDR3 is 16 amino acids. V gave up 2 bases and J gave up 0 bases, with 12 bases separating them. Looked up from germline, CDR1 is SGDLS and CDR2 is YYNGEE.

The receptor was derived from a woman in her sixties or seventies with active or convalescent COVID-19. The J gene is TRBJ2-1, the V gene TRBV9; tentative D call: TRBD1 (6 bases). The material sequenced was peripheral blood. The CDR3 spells CASSVGQWSSYNEQFF. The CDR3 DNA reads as TGTGCCAGCAGCGTCGGACAGTGGAGCTCCTACAATGAGCAGTTCTTC.